This record concerns one T cell receptor beta chain sequence. TCRdb's table, derived via immunoSEQ multiplex PCR, lists solely in-frame clones and lacks some. Of some 490,000 clones in the sample, approximately 86% were seen once. Recruits, aged about 18 to 90 years, lived in 25 or so US areas. These data come from a study of blood T cell repertoires in COVID-19. With 0 bases removed from V and 0 bases from J, the gap between germline ends came to 9 bases. The CDR3 is 15 amino acids. Germline V gene sequence: CDR1 SGHRS, CDR2 YFSETQ. V usage is TRBV5-1 and J usage is TRBJ2-5; no firm D call. The sample was PBMCs or T cells enriched from blood (not recorded which). This clonotype was sampled from a woman aged 60-75 years who had recovered from COVID-19. CDR3 sequence reads: CASSLAAVYQETQYF. CDR3 nucleotide sequence: TGCGCCAGCAGCTTGGCCGCGGTGTACCAAGAGACCCAGTACTTC.